This TCR beta chain derives from a study of blood T cell repertoires in COVID-19. The wider study: PBMCs, B-cell-depleted T cells, or T cells provided the cDNA or gDNA that made up the material.

Under the authors' procedure: Scientists estimated how many nucleated cells there were by amplifying reference gene primers. Libraries were prepared by immunoSEQ multiplex PCR; TCRdb keeps only in-frame clonotypes and omits some of them. That table supplies the V and J calls and clone size; D and trimming were determined from the DNA. Of tens of thousands of clones listed, 83% are singletons. Germline lookup yields CDR1 SEHNR and CDR2 FQNEAQ (reference sequence). The ends lost 5 bases at V and 1 base at J; junction bases unmatched: 8. The length of the CDR3 is 17 residues. The sequenced sample consisted of peripheral blood. The receptor's source is a woman in her fifties or sixties with acute or convalescent COVID-19. V and J are TRBV7-9 and TRBJ1-2, with 12 bases aligning to TRBD1. Here the CDR3 reads CASSPGTGGADNYGYTF. The DNA for the CDR3 is TGTGCCAGCAGCCCCGGGACAGGGGGCGCGGATAACTATGGCTACACCTTC.